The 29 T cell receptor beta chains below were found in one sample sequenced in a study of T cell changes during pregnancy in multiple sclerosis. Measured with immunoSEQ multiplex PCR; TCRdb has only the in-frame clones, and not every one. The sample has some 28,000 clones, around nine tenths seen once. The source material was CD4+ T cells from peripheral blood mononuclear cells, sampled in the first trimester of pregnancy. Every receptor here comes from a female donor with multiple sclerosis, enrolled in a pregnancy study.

CDR3 protein: CASSDRTNYGYTF. The CDR3 DNA is TGTGCCAGCAGCGATAGAACTAACTATGGCTACACCTTC. The chain couples TRBV7-9 to TRBJ1-2, with D unresolved. Germline CDR1 is SEHNR and CDR2 is FQNEAQ (reference sequence). V shed 5 bases and J shed 0 bases, with 7 bases lying between them. This CDR3 is built from 13 residues. Looking up the rest from reference TRBV7-9 and TRBJ1-2 gives the full variable domain: DTGVSQNPRHKITKRGQNVTFRCDPISEHNRLYWYRQTLGQGPEFLTYFQNEAQLEKSRLLSDRFSAERPKGSFSTLEIQRTEQGDSAMYLCASSDRTNYGYTFGSGTRLTVV.

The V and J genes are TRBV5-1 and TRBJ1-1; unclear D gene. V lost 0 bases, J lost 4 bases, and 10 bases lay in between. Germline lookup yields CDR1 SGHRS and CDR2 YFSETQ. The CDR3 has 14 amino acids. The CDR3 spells CASSLAGRATEAFF. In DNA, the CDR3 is TGCGCCAGCAGCTTGGCAGGTAGAGCCACTGAAGCTTTCTTT.

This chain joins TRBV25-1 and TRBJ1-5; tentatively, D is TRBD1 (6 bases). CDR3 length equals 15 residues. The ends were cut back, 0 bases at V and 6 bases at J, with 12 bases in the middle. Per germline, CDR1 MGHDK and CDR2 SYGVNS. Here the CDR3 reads CASSEYIAGAQPQHF. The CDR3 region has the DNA TGTGCCAGCAGTGAATATATCGCAGGGGCTCAGCCCCAGCATTTT.

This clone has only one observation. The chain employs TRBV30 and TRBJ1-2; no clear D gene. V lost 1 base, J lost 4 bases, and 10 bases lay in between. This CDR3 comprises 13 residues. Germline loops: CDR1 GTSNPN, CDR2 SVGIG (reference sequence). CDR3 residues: CAWSAEGIYGYTF. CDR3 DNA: TGTGCCTGGAGTGCGGAGGGCATCTATGGCTACACCTTC.

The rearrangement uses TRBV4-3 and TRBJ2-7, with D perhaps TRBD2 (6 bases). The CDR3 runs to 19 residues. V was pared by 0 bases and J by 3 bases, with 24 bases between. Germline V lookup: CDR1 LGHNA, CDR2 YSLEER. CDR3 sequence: CASSQELVGRARDHYEQYF. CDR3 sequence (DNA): TGCGCCAGCAGCCAAGAATTAGTCGGGAGAGCCCGGGACCACTACGAGCAGTACTTC.

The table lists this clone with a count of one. The CDR3 DNA reads as TGTGCCAGCAGCTTGGCAGGGACCTACAATGAGCAGTTCTTC. Translating it yields CASSLAGTYNEQFF. This sequence joins TRBV7-2 and TRBJ2-1, with a weak D call TRBD1 (5 bases). The germline gives CDR1 SGHTA, CDR2 FQGNSA. Trimming took off 3 bases at V and 2 bases at J, with 8 bases between the two ends. The CDR3 totals 14 residues.

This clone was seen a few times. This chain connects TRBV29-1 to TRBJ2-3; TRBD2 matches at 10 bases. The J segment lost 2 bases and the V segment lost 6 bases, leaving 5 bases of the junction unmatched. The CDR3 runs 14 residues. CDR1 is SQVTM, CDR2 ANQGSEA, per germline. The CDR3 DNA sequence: TGCAGCGTACCCAGCGGGGGGGCCACAGATACGCAGTATTTT. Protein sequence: CSVPSGGATDTQYF.

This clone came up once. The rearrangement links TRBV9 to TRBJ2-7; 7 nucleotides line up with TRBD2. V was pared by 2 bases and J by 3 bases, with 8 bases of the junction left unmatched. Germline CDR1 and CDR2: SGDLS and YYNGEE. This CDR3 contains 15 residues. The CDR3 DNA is TGTGCCAGCAGCGTGGGAGGGGTTAGCGGCTACGAGCAGTACTTC. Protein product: CASSVGGVSGYEQYF.

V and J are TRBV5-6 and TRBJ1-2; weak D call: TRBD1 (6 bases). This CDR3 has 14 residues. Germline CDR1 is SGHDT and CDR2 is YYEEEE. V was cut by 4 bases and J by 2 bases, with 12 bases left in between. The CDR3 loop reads CASSPPTGNYGYTF. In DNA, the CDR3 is TGTGCCAGCAGCCCACCTACAGGGAACTATGGCTACACCTTC.

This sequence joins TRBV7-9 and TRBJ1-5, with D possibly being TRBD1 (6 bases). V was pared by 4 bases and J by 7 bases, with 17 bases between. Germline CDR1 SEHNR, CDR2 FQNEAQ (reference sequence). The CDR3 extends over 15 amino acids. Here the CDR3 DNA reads TGTGCCAGCAGCTCCGGTCGCGCAGGGGAACAGCCCCAGCATTTT. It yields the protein CASSSGRAGEQPQHF. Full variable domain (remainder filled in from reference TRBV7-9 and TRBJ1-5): DTGVSQNPRHKITKRGQNVTFRCDPISEHNRLYWYRQTLGQGPEFLTYFQNEAQLEKSRLLSDRFSAERPKGSFSTLEIQRTEQGDSAMYLCASSSGRAGEQPQHFGDGTRLSIL.

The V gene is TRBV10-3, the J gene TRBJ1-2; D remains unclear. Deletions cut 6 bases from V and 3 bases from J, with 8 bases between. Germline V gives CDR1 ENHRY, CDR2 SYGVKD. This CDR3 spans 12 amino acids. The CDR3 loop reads CAISQSDYGYTF. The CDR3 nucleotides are TGTGCCATCAGCCAATCGGACTATGGCTACACCTTC.

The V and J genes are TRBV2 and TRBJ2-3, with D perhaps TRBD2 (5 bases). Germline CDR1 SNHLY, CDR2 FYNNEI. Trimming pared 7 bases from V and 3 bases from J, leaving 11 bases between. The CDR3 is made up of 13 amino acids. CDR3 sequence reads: CASNIAITDTQYF. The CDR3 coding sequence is TGTGCCAGCAACATAGCGATAACAGATACGCAGTATTTT.

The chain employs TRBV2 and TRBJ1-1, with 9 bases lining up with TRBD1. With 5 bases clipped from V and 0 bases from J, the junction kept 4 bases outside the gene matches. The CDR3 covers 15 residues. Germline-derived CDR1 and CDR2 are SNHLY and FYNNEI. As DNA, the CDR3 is TGTGCCAGCAGTTCACAGGGGGCCATGAACACTGAAGCTTTCTTT. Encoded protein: CASSSQGAMNTEAFF.

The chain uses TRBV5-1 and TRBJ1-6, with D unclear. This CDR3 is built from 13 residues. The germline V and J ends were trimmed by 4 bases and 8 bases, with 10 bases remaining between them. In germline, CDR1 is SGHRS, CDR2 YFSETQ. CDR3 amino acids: CASSQAPDSPLHF. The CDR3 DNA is TGCGCCAGCAGCCAGGCCCCGGATTCACCCCTCCACTTT.

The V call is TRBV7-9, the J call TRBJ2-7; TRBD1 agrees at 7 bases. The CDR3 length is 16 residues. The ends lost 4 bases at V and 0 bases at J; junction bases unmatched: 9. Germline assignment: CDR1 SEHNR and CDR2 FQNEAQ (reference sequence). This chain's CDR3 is CASSSLMGQRSYEQYF. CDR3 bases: TGTGCCAGCAGCTCGCTAATGGGACAGCGCTCCTACGAGCAGTACTTC. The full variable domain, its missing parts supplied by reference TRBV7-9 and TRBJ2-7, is DTGVSQNPRHKITKRGQNVTFRCDPISEHNRLYWYRQTLGQGPEFLTYFQNEAQLEKSRLLSDRFSAERPKGSFSTLEIQRTEQGDSAMYLCASSSLMGQRSYEQYFGPGTRLTVT.

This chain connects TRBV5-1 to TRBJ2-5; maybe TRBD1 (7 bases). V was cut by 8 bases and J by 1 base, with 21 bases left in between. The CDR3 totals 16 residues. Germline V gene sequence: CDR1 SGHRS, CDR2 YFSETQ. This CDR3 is CASRTSRGMTQETQYF. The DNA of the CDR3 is TGCGCCAGTAGAACTAGCAGGGGGATGACCCAAGAGACCCAGTACTTC.

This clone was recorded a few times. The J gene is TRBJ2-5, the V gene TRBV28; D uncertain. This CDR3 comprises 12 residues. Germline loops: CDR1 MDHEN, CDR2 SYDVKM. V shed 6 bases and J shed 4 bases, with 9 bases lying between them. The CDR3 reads CASSPISETQYF. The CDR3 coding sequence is TGTGCCAGCAGCCCTATCTCAGAGACCCAGTACTTC.

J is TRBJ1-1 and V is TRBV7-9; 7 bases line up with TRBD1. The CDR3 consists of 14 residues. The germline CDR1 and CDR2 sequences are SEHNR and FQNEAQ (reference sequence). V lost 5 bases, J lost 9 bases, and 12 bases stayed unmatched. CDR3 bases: TGTGCCAGCAGCCCTGGACAGGTCTCGGAGAAAGCTTTCTTT. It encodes CASSPGQVSEKAFF. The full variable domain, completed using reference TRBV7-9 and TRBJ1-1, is DTGVSQNPRHKITKRGQNVTFRCDPISEHNRLYWYRQTLGQGPEFLTYFQNEAQLEKSRLLSDRFSAERPKGSFSTLEIQRTEQGDSAMYLCASSPGQVSEKAFFGQGTRLTVV.

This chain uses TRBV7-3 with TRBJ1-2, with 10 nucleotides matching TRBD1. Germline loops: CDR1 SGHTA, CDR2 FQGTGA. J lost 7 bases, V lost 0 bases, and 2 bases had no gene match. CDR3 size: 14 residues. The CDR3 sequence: CASSLTTGGGGYTF. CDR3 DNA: TGTGCCAGCAGCTTAACGACAGGGGGCGGTGGCTACACCTTC.

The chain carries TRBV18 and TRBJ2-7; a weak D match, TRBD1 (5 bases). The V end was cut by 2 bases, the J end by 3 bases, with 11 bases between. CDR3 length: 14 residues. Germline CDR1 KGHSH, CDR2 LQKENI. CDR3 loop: CASSPGNQGYEQYF. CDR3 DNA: TGTGCCAGCTCACCAGGGAACCAGGGCTACGAGCAGTACTTC.

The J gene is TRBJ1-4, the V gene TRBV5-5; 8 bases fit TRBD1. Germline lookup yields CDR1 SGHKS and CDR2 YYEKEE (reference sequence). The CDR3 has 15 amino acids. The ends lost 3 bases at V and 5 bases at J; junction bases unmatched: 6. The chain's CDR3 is CASSSPYRGNEKLFF. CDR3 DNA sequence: TGTGCCAGCAGCTCTCCCTACAGGGGGAATGAAAAACTGTTTTTT.

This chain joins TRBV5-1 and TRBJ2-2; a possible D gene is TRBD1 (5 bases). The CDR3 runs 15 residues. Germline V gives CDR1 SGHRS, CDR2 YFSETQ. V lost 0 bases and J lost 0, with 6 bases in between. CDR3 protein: CASSLDRSNTGELFF. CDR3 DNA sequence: TGCGCCAGCAGCTTGGACAGGTCGAACACCGGGGAGCTGTTTTTT.

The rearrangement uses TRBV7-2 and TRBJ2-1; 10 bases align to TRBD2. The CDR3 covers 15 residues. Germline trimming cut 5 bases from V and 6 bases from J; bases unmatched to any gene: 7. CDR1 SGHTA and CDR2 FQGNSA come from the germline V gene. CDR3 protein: CASSPQSGGANEQFF. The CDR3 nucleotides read TGTGCCAGCAGCCCCCAAAGCGGGGGGGCCAATGAGCAGTTCTTC.

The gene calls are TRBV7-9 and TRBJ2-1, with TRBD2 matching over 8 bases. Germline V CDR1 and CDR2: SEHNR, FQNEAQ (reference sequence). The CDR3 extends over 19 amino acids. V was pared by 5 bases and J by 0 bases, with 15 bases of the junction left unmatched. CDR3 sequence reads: CASSHLLRGVPSSYNEQFF. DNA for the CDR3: TGTGCCAGCAGCCACTTGTTGCGGGGGGTCCCGAGCTCCTACAATGAGCAGTTCTTC.

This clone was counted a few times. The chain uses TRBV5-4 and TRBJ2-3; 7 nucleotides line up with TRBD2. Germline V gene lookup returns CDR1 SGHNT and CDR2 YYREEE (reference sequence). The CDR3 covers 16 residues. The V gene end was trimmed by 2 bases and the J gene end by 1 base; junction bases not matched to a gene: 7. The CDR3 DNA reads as TGTGCCAGCAGCTTTCGTCGGGCGGGGGGCACAGATACGCAGTATTTT. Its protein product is CASSFRRAGGTDTQYF.

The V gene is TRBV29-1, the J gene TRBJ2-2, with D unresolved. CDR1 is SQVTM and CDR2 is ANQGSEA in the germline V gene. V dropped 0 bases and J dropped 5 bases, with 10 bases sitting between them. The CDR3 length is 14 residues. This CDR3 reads CSVEDPSGTGELFF. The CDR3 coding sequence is TGCAGCGTTGAAGATCCGTCCGGGACCGGGGAGCTGTTTTTT.

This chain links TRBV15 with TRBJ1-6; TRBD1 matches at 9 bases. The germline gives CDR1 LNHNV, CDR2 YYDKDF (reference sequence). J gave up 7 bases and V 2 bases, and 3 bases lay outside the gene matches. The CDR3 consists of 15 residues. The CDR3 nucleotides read TGTGCCACCAGCAGAAAAGGACAGGGGAATTCACCCCTCCACTTT. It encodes CATSRKGQGNSPLHF.

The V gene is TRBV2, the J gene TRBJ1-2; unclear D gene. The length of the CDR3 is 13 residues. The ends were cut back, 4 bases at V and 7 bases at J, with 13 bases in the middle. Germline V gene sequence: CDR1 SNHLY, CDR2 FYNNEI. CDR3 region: CASSVTAGGGYTF. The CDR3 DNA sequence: TGTGCCAGCAGTGTAACGGCGGGAGGTGGCTACACCTTC.

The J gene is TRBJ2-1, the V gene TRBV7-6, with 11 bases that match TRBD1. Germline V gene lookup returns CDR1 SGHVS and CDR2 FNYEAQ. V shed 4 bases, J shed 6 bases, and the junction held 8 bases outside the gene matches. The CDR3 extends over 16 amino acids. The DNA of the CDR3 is TGTGCCAGCAGCTCGGACAGGGGGCGCAGGCTCAATGAGCAGTTCTTC. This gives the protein CASSSDRGRRLNEQFF.